Below, one T cell receptor beta chain is given with its context. CDR1 is SGHTA and CDR2 is FQGNSA in the germline V gene. J lost 4 bases, V lost 0 bases, and 12 bases had no gene match. The CDR3 consists of 18 residues. The method was immunoSEQ multiplex PCR; TCRdb's version includes in-frame clones alone and lacks a portion of them. The top ten hold roughly 2% of the sample, which has some 180,000 clones, more than 70% seen once. The source of the sample is a study of blood T cell repertoires in COVID-19. Study background: Nucleic acid was either cDNA or gDNA, and it came from T cells, B-cell-depleted T cells, or PBMCs.

This TCR derives from a man in his fifties who had recovered from COVID-19. Sequenced material: peripheral blood. The rearrangement links TRBV7-2 to TRBJ2-7, with 10 bases that match TRBD2. CDR3 residues: CASSLAKTSGALRYEQYF. For the CDR3, the DNA is TGTGCCAGCAGCTTAGCGAAAACTAGCGGGGCCCTAAGATACGAGCAGTACTTC.